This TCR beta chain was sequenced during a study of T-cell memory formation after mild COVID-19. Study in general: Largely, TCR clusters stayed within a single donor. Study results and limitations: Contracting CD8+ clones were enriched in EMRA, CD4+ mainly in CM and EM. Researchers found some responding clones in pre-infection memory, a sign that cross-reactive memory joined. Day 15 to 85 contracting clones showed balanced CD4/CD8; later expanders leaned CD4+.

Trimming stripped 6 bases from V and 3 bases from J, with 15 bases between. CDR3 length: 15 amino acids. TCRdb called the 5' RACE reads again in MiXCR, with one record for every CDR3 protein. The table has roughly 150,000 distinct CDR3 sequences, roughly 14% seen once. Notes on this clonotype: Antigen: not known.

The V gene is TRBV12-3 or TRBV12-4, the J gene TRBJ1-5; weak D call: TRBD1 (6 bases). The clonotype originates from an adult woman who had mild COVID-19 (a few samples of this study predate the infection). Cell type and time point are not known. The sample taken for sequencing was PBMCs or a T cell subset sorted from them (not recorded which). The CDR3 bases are TGTGCCAGCAGCCCTGGGGGCAGTCTCAATCAGCCCCAGCATTTT. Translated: CASSPGGSLNQPQHF.